The clone carrying this T cell receptor beta chain was observed many times. CDR1 and CDR2 from the germline V gene are DFQATT and SNEGSKA (reference sequence). Trimming cost V 4 bases and J 7 bases; bases outside gene matches: 10. This CDR3 spans 14 amino acids. Libraries for TCRalpha and TCRbeta carried sample barcodes and unique molecular identifiers via 5'RACE. One entry per CDR3 protein, called by TCRdb with MiXCR from the 5' RACE reads. Here the sample spans 220,000 or so distinct CDR3 sequences, about 9.2% being singletons. This record belongs to a study of T-cell memory formation after mild COVID-19.

This receptor was obtained from a man aged 18 to 30 who had mild COVID-19 (a few samples of this study predate the infection). Cell type and time point are not known. The chain combines TRBV20-1 with TRBJ1-1; 9 bases line up with TRBD1. Source material: PBMCs or a T cell subset sorted from them (not recorded which). The CDR3 DNA reads as TGCAGTGCTATCCCGGGACAGGGCCATAGTGAAGCTTTCTTT. Its protein product is CSAIPGQGHSEAFF.